This paragraph covers one T cell receptor beta chain sequence. These data are taken from a study of T cell changes during pregnancy in multiple sclerosis. From germline, CDR1 is MNHEY and CDR2 SVGAGI. This CDR3 spans 15 amino acids. V lost 3 bases to trimming and J lost 0 bases, with 11 bases between them. Sequenced by immunoSEQ multiplex PCR; TCRdb stores in-frame clones only, minus some. The sample has roughly 70,000 clones, about nine tenths seen once. The chain combines TRBV6-5 with TRBJ1-2, with D maybe TRBD1 (6 bases). The material was peripheral blood, obtained in the first trimester of pregnancy. This TCR derives from a female donor with multiple sclerosis, enrolled in a pregnancy study. The CDR3 DNA reads TGTGCCAGCAGTTATACAGGGAACGCTAACTATGGCTACACCTTC. It specifies CASSYTGNANYGYTF.